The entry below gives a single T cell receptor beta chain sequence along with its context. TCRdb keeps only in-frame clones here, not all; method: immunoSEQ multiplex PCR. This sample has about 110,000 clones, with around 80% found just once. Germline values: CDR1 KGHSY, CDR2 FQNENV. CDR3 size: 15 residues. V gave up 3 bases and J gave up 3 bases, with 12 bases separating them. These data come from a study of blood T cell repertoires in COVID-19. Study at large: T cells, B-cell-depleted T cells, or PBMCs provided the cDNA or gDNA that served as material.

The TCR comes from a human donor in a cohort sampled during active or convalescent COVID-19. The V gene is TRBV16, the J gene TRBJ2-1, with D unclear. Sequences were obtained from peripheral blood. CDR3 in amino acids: CASSQQHTNYNEQFF. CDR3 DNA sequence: TGTGCCAGCAGCCAGCAACACACTAACTACAATGAGCAGTTCTTC.